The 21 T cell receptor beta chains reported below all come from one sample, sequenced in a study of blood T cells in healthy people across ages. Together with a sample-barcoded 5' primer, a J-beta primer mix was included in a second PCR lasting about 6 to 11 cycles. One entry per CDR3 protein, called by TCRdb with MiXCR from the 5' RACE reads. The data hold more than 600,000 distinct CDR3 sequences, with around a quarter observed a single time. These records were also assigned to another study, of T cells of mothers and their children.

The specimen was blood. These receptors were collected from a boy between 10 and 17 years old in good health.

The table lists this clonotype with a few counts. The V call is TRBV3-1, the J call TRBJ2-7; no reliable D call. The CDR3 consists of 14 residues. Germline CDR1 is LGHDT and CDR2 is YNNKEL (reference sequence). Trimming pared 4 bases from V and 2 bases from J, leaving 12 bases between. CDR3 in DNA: TGTGCCAGCAGCCTTGTAGTGAGCGCCTACGAGCAGTACTTC. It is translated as CASSLVVSAYEQYF.

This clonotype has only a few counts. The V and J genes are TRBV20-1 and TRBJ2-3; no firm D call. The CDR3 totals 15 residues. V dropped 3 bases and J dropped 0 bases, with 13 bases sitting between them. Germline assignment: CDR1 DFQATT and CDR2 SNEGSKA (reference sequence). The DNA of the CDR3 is TGCAGTGCTAGTGTCGTTACGACTAGCACAGATACGCAGTATTTT. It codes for CSASVVTTSTDTQYF.

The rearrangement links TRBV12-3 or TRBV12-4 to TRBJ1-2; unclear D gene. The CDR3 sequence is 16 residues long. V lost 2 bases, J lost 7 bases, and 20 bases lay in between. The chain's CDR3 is CASSLSGRTTIVGYTF. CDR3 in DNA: TGTGCCAGCAGTTTATCTGGCAGGACCACAATTGTTGGCTACACCTTC.

The CDR3 nucleotides are TGCAGTGCTAGAGCCGGGACAGGGCTCTACGAGCAGTACTTC. This sequence encodes CSARAGTGLYEQYF. This chain uses TRBV20-1 with TRBJ2-7; 9 bases map to TRBD1. Germline loops: CDR1 DFQATT, CDR2 SNEGSKA (reference sequence). The CDR3 is made up of 14 amino acids. The junction had 4 bases not matched to a gene; V was cut back by 1 base and J by 3 bases.

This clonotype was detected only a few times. The CDR3 reads CASSADRASEQYF. DNA for the CDR3: TGTGCCAGCAGTGCCGACAGGGCGAGCGAGCAGTACTTC. J is TRBJ2-5 and V is TRBV6-1; TRBD1 aligns across 7 bases. The J call could be wrong; TRBJ2-7 is a better fit for the DNA end. From germline, CDR1 is MNHNS and CDR2 SASEGT. The CDR3 extends over 13 amino acids.

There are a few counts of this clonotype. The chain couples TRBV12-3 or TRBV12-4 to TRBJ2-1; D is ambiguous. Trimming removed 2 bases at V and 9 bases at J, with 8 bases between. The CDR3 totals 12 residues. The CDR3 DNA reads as TGTGCCAGCAGTTTAAATATCGGTGAGCAGTTCTTC. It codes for CASSLNIGEQFF.

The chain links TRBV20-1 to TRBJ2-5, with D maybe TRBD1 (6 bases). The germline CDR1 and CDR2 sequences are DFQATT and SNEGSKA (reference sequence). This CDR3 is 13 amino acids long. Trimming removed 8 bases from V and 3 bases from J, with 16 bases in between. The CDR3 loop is CSPLGAGEETQYF. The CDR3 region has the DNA TGCAGTCCTTTGGGGGCCGGAGAAGAGACCCAGTACTTC.

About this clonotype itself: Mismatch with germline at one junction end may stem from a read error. CDR3 region: CASSLMGNSGELFF. CDR3 sequence (DNA): TGTGCCAGCAGCTTGATGGGGAACTCCGGGGAGCTGTTTTTT. The chain joins TRBV11-2 to TRBJ2-2; the D is unclear. The CDR3 loop spans 14 amino acids. The germline gives CDR1 SGHAT, CDR2 FQNNGV.

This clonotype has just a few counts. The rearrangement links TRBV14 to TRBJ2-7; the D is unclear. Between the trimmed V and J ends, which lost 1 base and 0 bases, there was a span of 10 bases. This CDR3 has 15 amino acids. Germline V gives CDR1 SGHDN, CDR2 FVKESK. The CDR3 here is CASSQVAAHSYEQYF. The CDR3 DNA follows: TGTGCCAGCAGCCAAGTTGCAGCACACTCCTACGAGCAGTACTTC.

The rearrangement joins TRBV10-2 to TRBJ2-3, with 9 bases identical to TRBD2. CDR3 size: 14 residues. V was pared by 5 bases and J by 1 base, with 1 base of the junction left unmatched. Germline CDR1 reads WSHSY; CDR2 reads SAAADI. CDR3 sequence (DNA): TGCGCCAGCAGTCGCGGGGGGGGCACAGATACGCAGTATTTT. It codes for CASSRGGGTDTQYF.

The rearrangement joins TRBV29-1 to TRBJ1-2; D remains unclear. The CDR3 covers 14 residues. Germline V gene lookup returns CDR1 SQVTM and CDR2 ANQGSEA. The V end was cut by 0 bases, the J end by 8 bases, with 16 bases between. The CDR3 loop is CSVEDQGRRGGYTF. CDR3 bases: TGCAGCGTTGAAGATCAAGGGAGACGGGGAGGCTACACCTTC. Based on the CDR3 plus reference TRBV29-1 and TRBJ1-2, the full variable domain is SAVISQKPSRDICQRGTSLTIQCQVDSQVTMMFWYRQQPGQSLTLIATANQGSEATYESGFVIDKFPISRPNLTFSTLTVSNMSPEDSSIYLCSVEDQGRRGGYTFGSGTRLTVV.

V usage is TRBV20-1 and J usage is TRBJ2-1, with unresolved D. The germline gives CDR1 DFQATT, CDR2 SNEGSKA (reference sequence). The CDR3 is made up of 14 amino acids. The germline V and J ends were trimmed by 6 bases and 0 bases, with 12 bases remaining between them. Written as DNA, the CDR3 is TGCAGTGCCCCCATATTGAGCTCCTACAATGAGCAGTTCTTC. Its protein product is CSAPILSSYNEQFF.

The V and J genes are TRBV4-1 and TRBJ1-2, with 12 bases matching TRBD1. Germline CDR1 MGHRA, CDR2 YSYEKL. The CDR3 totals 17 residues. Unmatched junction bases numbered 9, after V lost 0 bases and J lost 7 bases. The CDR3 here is CASSQEPSGTGGSGYTF. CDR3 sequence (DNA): TGCGCCAGCAGCCAAGAGCCTTCCGGGACAGGGGGCTCTGGCTACACCTTC.

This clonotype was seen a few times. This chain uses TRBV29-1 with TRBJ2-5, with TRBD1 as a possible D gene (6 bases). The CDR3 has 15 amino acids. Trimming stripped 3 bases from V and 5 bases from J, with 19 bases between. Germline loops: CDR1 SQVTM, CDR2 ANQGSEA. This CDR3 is CSVEPRDTPQETQYF. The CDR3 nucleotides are TGCAGCGTTGAGCCCCGGGACACCCCTCAGGAGACCCAGTACTTC.

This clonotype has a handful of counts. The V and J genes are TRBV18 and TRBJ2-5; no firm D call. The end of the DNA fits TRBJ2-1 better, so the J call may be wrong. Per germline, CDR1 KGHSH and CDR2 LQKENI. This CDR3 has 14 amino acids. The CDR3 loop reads CASSPSAFYNEQFF. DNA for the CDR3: TGTGCCAGCTCACCCAGTGCCTTCTACAATGAGCAGTTCTTC.

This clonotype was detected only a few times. In DNA, the CDR3 is TGTGCCAGCAGCTTAGCGCTACCGGGGGAGCAGTACTTC. Its translation is CASSLALPGEQYF. The chain carries TRBV7-2 and TRBJ2-7; D is perhaps TRBD2 (5 bases). V shed 0 bases and J shed 7 bases, with 10 bases lying between them. The CDR3 extends over 13 amino acids. The germline V gene has CDR1 SGHTA and CDR2 FQGNSA.

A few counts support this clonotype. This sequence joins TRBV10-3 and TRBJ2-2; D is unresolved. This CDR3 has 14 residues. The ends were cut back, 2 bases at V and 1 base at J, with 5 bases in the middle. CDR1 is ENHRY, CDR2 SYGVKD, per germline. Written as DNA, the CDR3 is TGTGCCATCAGTGAGGGTATGAACACCGGGGAGCTGTTTTTT. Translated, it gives CAISEGMNTGELFF.

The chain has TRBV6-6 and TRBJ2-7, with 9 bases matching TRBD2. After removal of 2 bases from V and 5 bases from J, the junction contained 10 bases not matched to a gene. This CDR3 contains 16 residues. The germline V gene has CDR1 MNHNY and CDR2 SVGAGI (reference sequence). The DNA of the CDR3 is TGTGCCAGCAGTTACCCGCTCCGTGGGACTAGCCACGAGCAGTACTTC. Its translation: CASSYPLRGTSHEQYF.

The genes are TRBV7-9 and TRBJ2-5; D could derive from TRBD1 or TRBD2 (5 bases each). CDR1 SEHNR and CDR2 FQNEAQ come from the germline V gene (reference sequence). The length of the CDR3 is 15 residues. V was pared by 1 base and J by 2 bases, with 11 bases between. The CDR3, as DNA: TGTGCCAGCAGCTTAGTGGGGGAATCTCAAGAGACCCAGTACTTC. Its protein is CASSLVGESQETQYF.

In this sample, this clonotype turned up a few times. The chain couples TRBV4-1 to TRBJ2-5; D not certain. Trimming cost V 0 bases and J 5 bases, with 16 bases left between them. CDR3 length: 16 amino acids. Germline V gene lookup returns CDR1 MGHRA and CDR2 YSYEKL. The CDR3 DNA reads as TGCGCCAGCAGCCAAGAAGGCCCTCGTCACTTCGAGACCCAGTACTTC. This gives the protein CASSQEGPRHFETQYF.

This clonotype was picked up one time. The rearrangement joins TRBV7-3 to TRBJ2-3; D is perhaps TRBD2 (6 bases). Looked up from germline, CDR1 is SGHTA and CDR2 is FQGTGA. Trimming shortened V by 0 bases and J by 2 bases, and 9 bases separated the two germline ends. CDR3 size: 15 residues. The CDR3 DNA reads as TGTGCCAGCAGCTTAACGGGACTTCTCACAGATACGCAGTATTTT. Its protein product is CASSLTGLLTDTQYF.